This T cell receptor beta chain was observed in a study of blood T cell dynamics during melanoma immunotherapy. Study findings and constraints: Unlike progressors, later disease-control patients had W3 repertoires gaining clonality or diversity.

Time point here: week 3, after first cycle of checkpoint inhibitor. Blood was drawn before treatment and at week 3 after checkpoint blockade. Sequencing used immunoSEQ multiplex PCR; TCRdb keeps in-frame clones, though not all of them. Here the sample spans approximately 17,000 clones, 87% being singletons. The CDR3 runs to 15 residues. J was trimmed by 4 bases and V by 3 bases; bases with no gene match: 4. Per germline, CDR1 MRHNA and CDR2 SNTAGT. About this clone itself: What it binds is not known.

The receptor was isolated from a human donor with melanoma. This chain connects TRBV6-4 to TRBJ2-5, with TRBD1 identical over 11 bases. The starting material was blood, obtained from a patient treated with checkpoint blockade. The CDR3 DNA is TGTGCCAGCAGTGAGGGGACAGGGGGAACAGAGACCCAGTACTTC. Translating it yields CASSEGTGGTETQYF.